Listed below are T cell receptor beta chains from one sample, sequenced in a study of graft-versus-host responses after intestinal transplantation. The data were produced by immunoSEQ multiplex PCR, yet TCRdb's version contains in-frame clones alone and is incomplete. The sample contains about 14,000 clones, 77% of which appear only once. This material consisted of ileum tissue, taken about four weeks after intestinal transplant. These receptor sequences come from a human patient who received an intestinal transplant, so some T cells may come from the graft donor. Both conserved end residues are part of each CDR3. Each record gives: J gene, V gene, clone size, D gene, CDR3 protein, CDR3 DNA. D genes are given only for firm matches. For some rows the clone size is stated as once, few or many, or as a class when expanded; others skip it.

>TRBJ1-1|TRBV25-1|-|-
CASSEIRGHTEAFF
TGTGCCAGCAGTGAGATCAGGGGACACACTGAAGCTTTCTTT
>TRBJ1-2|TRBV2|-|-
CASSEGFRSNYGYTF
TGTGCCAGCAGTGAAGGTTTCAGATCAAACTATGGCTACACCTTC
>TRBJ2-2|TRBV28|-|-
CASLNLHGTGELFF
TGTGCCAGCCTCAACCTCCACGGCACCGGGGAGCTGTTTTTT
>TRBJ2-6|TRBV7-9|once|TRBD2
CASSPLAGAGANVLTF
TGTGCCAGCAGCCCACTAGCGGGTGCAGGGGCCAACGTCCTGACTTTC
>TRBJ2-5|TRBV18|-|TRBD2
CASSRGLEKETQYF
TGTGCCAGCTCACGGGGACTAGAAAAAGAGACCCAGTACTTC
>TRBJ2-5|TRBV5-8|-|TRBD1
CASSLEFGQGGETQYF
TGTGCCAGCAGCTTGGAGTTCGGACAGGGAGGAGAGACCCAGTACTTC
>TRBJ1-2|TRBV10-1|-|-
CASNASQRPLGYTF
TGCGCCAGCAACGCGTCCCAGCGGCCCCTTGGCTACACCTTC
>TRBJ2-3|TRBV10-3|-|TRBD1
CAIRDSSTDTQYF
TGTGCCATCCGGGACAGTAGCACAGATACGCAGTATTTT
>TRBJ2-5|TRBV28|-|TRBD2
CASTQPKRGGRWTQYF
TGTGCCAGCACCCAGCCGAAGCGGGGGGGTAGGTGGACCCAGTACTTC
>TRBJ1-4|TRBV7-8|-|TRBD1
CASSLRAGQRNEKLFF
TGTGCCAGCAGCTTAAGGGCGGGACAGAGAAATGAAAAACTGTTTTTT
>TRBJ1-1|TRBV28|once|-
CASRDSYTEAFF
TGTGCCAGCCGCGACAGTTACACTGAAGCTTTCTTT
>TRBJ1-2|TRBV28|-|TRBD1
CASSQGTGGDGYTF
TGTGCCAGCAGCCAGGGGACAGGGGGCGATGGCTACACCTTC
>TRBJ1-5|TRBV15|-|TRBD1
CATSTRTGGIQPQHF
TGTGCCACCAGCACCCGGACAGGGGGTATTCAGCCCCAGCATTTT
>TRBJ2-7|TRBV28|-|-
CASRGGSYEQYF
TGTGCCAGCAGAGGTGGGAGCTACGAGCAGTACTTC
>TRBJ1-6|TRBV4-2|few|-
CASSQQTGPPNSYNSPLHF
TGTGCCAGCAGCCAACAGACAGGACCCCCTAACTCCTATAATTCACCCCTCCACTTT
>TRBJ1-2|TRBV16|once|TRBD1
CASSQSTQGATGYTF
TGTGCCAGCAGCCAATCGACCCAGGGGGCAACTGGCTACACCTTC
>TRBJ2-5|TRBV5-1|-|TRBD2
CASSLNLAGIKETQYF
TGCGCCAGCAGCTTGAATCTAGCGGGGATCAAAGAGACCCAGTACTTC